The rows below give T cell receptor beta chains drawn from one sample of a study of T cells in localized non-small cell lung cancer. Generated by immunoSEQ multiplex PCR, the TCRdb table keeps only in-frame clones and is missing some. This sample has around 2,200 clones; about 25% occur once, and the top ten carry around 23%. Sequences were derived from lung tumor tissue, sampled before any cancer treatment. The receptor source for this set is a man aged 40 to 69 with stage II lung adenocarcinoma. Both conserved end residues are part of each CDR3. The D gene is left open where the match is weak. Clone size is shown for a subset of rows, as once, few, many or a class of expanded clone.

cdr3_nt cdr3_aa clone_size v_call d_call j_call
TGCAGCGTTGCGGGACAGGAGAACACTGAAGCTTTCTTT CSVAGQENTEAFF . TRBV29-1 TRBD1 TRBJ1-1
TGTGCCAGCTCACACTCTAGCGGCTCGTACAATGAGCAGTTCTTC CASSHSSGSYNEQFF . TRBV18 TRBD2 TRBJ2-1
TGTGCCAGCAGCCAGGGACAGTCGGGAACAGATACGCAGTATTTT CASSQGQSGTDTQYF few TRBV6-8 TRBD1 TRBJ2-3
TGTGCCAGCAGCTTATATTCTAGAAGGTTTGACAATGAGCAGTTCTTC CASSLYSRRFDNEQFF . TRBV11-3 . TRBJ2-1
TGTGCCAGCTCACGTGACAGAGCCTACGAGCAGTACTTC CASSRDRAYEQYF . TRBV18 . TRBJ2-7
TGTGCCACCAGCAGACCGGGCCTTTCCTACAATGAGCAGTTCTTC CATSRPGLSYNEQFF large TRBV15 . TRBJ2-1
TGTGCCAGCTCACCACTTCTCGGGATAGAAGCCTACGAGCAGTACTTC CASSPLLGIEAYEQYF . TRBV18 . TRBJ2-7
TGTGCCAGCAGTGACGGAGTAGGGACTCACTACGAGCAGTACTTC CASSDGVGTHYEQYF few TRBV6-8 . TRBJ2-7
TGTGCCAGCAGCGTGGGTCTTTTAGGCACAGATACGCAGTATTTT CASSVGLLGTDTQYF . TRBV9 . TRBJ2-3
TGTGCCAGCCACATGGACAGGGGGTCTGAAGCTTTCTTT CASHMDRGSEAFF medium-sized TRBV7-2 TRBD1 TRBJ1-1
TGTGCCAGCAGCCGGACAGGGGGCTCCTACGAGCAGTACTTC CASSRTGGSYEQYF few TRBV11-3 TRBD1 TRBJ2-7
TGTGCCAGCATGGGGGTTAATGAGCAGTTCTTC CASMGVNEQFF . TRBV6-7 . TRBJ2-1
TGTGCCAGTAGTATAGGGACATTCAATGAGCAGTTCTTC CASSIGTFNEQFF few TRBV19 . TRBJ2-1
TGTGCCAGCCTACAGGGTAACTTCGATTACGAGCAGTACTTC CASLQGNFDYEQYF medium-sized TRBV9 . TRBJ2-7
TGCGCCAGCAGCTTGGCTAGCGGGGGCGCAATCTCCGAGCAGTACTTC CASSLASGGAISEQYF . TRBV5-1 TRBD2 TRBJ2-7
TGTGCCAGTAGTAAGATTGGACAGGGGTACACTGAAGCTTTCTTT CASSKIGQGYTEAFF once TRBV19 TRBD1 TRBJ1-1
TGTGCCAGCACGTTCGAGGGGCACGTTGATGAGCAGTTCTTC CASTFEGHVDEQFF few TRBV25-1 . TRBJ2-1
TGTGCCAGCAGCGTAGGGGAGATAAACACTGAAGCTTTCTTT CASSVGEINTEAFF few TRBV9 . TRBJ1-1
TGTGCCAGCAGACGATGGACAGGGGAGGAACTGTTTTTT CASRRWTGEELFF few TRBV6-8 TRBD1 TRBJ1-4
TGTGCCAGCAGTGTAGGAGGGGGAAGTGAAAAACTGTTTTTT CASSVGGGSEKLFF medium-sized TRBV9 . TRBJ1-4
TGTGCCAGCTCACCCGGACAGGTCTACGAGCAGTACTTC CASSPGQVYEQYF . TRBV18 TRBD1 TRBJ2-7
TGTGCCAGCAGGACCCGAGGGGGGGGCCGGACAGATACGCAGTATTTT CASRTRGGGRTDTQYF few TRBV7-4 . TRBJ2-3
TGTGCCAGCAGGCGGACTAGCGTAGCCTACAATGAGCAGTTCTTC CASRRTSVAYNEQFF few TRBV9 TRBD2 TRBJ2-1
TGTGCCAGCAGCTCCGGGACTAGCGGGGGTGAGCAGTTCTTC CASSSGTSGGEQFF large TRBV11-3 TRBD2 TRBJ2-1
TGTGCCAGCTCACCAACGGCGGGGGGATTCCACGAGCAGTACTTC CASSPTAGGFHEQYF once TRBV18 TRBD2 TRBJ2-7
TGTGCCAGCAGCCTCCTTGGGACTAGCGGGAGCGATGATGAGCAGTTCTTC CASSLLGTSGSDDEQFF medium-sized TRBV11-3 TRBD2 TRBJ2-1
TGTGCCAGCAGTTACGAAGGCACCGGGGAGCTGTTTTTT CASSYEGTGELFF . TRBV6-8 . TRBJ2-2
TGTGCCAGTAGTATTACAGGGGTTTTATCTGGCTACACCTTC CASSITGVLSGYTF . TRBV19 TRBD1 TRBJ1-2
TGCGCCAGCAGCCACGGGGGACAGGGGGAAAAGTTCTTC CASSHGGQGEKFF few TRBV1 . TRBJ2-1
TGTGCCAGCAGCCTTCTCGGGGTGGGGGAGACCCAGTACTTC CASSLLGVGETQYF few TRBV11-3 . TRBJ2-5
TGTGCCAGCACGACAGGGGGAAGTGGGAGCGGCTACACCTTC CASTTGGSGSGYTF few TRBV6-8 TRBD1 TRBJ1-2
TGTGCCAGCAGTTACTCGAGGGCGGGCGGGGAGCTGTTTTTT CASSYSRAGGELFF few TRBV6-8 . TRBJ2-2
TGTGCCAGCAGCAAAGGGCAGGGAGGAGAAAAACTGTTTTTT CASSKGQGGEKLFF medium-sized TRBV7-6 . TRBJ1-4
TGTGCCAGCAGTGCCCCGCGGGACCTCCGGATGACCCAGTACTTC CASSAPRDLRMTQYF . TRBV25-1 . TRBJ2-5
TGTGCCACCTCCTTAGCGGGGGGTCCAGATACGCAGTATTTT CATSLAGGPDTQYF . TRBV19 TRBD2 TRBJ2-3
TGTGCCAGCAGTCTTCAAGCAGGAGCCCGGATCTATGGCTACACCTTC CASSLQAGARIYGYTF few TRBV6-8 . TRBJ1-2
TGTGCCAGCAGCCTGACTAGCTGGCAAGAGACCCAGTACTTC CASSLTSWQETQYF few TRBV11-3 TRBD2 TRBJ2-5
TGTGCCATCAGTGAAGGGACCGCTTTGGCTTTCTTT CAISEGTALAFF few TRBV10-3 . TRBJ1-1
TGTGCCAGCAAGGGGGCCAAAGAGAACACTGAAGCTTTCTTT CASKGAKENTEAFF few TRBV6-8 TRBD1 TRBJ1-1
TGTGCCAGTAGTACTAGCGGGAGCGAGCAGTATTTT CASSTSGSEQYF . TRBV19 TRBD2 TRBJ2-3
TGTGCCAGCAGTGAAGGCGGAAAGCCGGAGACCCAGTACTTC CASSEGGKPETQYF medium-sized TRBV6-1 . TRBJ2-5
TGTGCCATCAGTGAGTCGAGGGGTGAAGCTTTCTTT CAISESRGEAFF few TRBV10-3 . TRBJ1-1
TGTGCCAGCAGTTACGACAGCCTGACTGAAGCTTTCTTT CASSYDSLTEAFF medium-sized TRBV6-8 . TRBJ1-1
TGTGCCAGCAGTGCGGGGCCGAACACCGGGGAGCTGTTTTTT CASSAGPNTGELFF medium-sized TRBV6-8 . TRBJ2-2
TGTGCTAGTGGTTTCGAGACGCATGAGCAGTTCTTC CASGFETHEQFF . TRBV12-5 . TRBJ2-1
TGTGCCTGGGGGGGACAGGGGCATGGCCAGCCCCAGCATTTT CAWGGQGHGQPQHF . TRBV30 TRBD1 TRBJ1-5
TGTGCCTGGAGTCCTAGAAACAATGAGCAGTTCTTC CAWSPRNNEQFF . TRBV30 . TRBJ2-1
TGTGCCAGTAGTATGGGTAGTAGCAATCAGCCCCAGCATTTT CASSMGSSNQPQHF few TRBV19 . TRBJ1-5